This T cell receptor (beta chain) was recovered during a study of blood T cell repertoires in COVID-19. Across the study: From the United States, Italy and Spain came samples of acute and convalescent COVID-19. T cells, B-cell-depleted T cells, or PBMCs supplied cDNA or gDNA.

Profiling relied on immunoSEQ multiplex PCR, and the TCRdb table lists in-frame clones only, not all of them. The profile shows around 200,000 clones, around 84% of them singletons. Germline V gives CDR1 MNHEY, CDR2 SMNVEV (reference sequence). V gave up 6 bases and J gave up 1 base; unmatched junction bases: 11. The CDR3 sequence is 17 residues long. The rearrangement uses TRBV27 and TRBJ2-7, with 11 bases that match TRBD1. Sequencing input: peripheral blood. This TCR was sampled from a young man with active or convalescent COVID-19. CDR3: CASRTGQGAKGSYEQYV. In DNA form, the CDR3 reads TGTGCCAGCAGAACAGGACAGGGGGCGAAAGGATCCTACGAGCAGTACGTC.